This T cell receptor (beta chain) was sequenced in a study of blood T cell repertoires in COVID-19. Data came from immunoSEQ multiplex PCR; TCRdb stores just in-frame clones and leaves some out. The sample records roughly 100,000 clones, approximately 90% being singletons. V was pared by 4 bases and J by 0 bases, with 10 bases between. This CDR3 spans 14 amino acids. Per germline, CDR1 SGHKS and CDR2 YYEKEE (reference sequence). The J gene is TRBJ1-1, the V gene TRBV5-5; D is possibly TRBD1 (5 bases). The sample was peripheral blood. This TCR derives from a woman at least 80 years old in a cohort sampled during active COVID-19. The CDR3 nucleotides are TGTGCCAGCAGCCCCGGGGGGGTGAACACTGAAGCTTTCTTT. As protein: CASSPGGVNTEAFF.